The text below deals with one T cell receptor (beta chain). This record belongs to a study of blood T cell repertoires in COVID-19. Whole-study context: Sample material is recorded as cDNA or gDNA derived from T cells, B-cell-depleted T cells, or PBMCs.

Germline values: CDR1 SGDLS, CDR2 YYNGEE. The CDR3 runs 15 residues. The V gene lost 0 bases and the J gene lost 3 bases, with 10 bases spanning the gap. The protocol was immunoSEQ multiplex PCR, while the TCRdb copy is restricted to in-frame clones and leaves out a portion. The sample carries roughly 280,000 clones, 75% to 90% recorded once. The participants were between about 18 and 100 years old and came from 20 to 30 US areas. This chain uses TRBV9 with TRBJ1-5, with D maybe TRBD1 (6 bases). The sample consisted of PBMCs or T cells enriched from blood (not recorded which). The clonotype originates from a woman aged 18-29 years who had recovered from COVID-19. The CDR3 loop reads CASSVGQGFNQPQHF. The CDR3 coding sequence is TGTGCCAGCAGCGTAGGTCAGGGGTTCAATCAGCCCCAGCATTTT.